The source of this TCR beta chain is a study of identifying expanded T cells in peripheral blood. V was shortened by 5 bases and J by 8 bases, with 18 bases between the two germline ends. Germline V gene data show CDR1 as MNHNY and CDR2 as SVGAGI (reference sequence). CDR3 length: 15 residues. Sequenced by immunoSEQ multiplex PCR; TCRdb stores in-frame clones only, minus some. The top ten hold 3.3% of the sample, which has 130,000 or so clones, roughly 82% seen once. What was sequenced was blood. The TCR comes from a person between 18 and 75 years old in good health. The chain recombines TRBV6-6 with TRBJ1-4; D is possibly TRBD1 (5 bases). CDR3 nucleotides: TGTGCCAGCAGTAGGGGCCGGGCGGGTAGAGAAAAACTGTTTTTT. Translated, it gives CASSRGRAGREKLFF.